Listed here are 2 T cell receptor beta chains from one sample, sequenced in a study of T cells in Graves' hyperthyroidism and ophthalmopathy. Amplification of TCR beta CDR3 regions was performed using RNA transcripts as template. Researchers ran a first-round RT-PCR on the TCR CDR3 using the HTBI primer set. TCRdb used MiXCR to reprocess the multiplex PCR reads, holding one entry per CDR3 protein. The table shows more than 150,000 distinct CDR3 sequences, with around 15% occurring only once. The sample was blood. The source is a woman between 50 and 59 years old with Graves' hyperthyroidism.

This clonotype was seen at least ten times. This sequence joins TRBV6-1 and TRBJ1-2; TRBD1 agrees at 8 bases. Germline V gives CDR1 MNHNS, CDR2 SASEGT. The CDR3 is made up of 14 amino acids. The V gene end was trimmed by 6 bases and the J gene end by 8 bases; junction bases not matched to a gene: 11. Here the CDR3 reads CASRATGTGRGYTF. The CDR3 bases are TGTGCCAGCAGAGCCACCGGGACAGGTCGAGGCTACACCTTC.

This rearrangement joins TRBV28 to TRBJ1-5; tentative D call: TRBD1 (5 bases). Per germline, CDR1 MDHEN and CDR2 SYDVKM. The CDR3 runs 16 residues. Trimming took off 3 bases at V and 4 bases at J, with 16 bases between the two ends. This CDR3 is CASSFGWGFGNQPQHF. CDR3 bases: TGTGCCAGCAGTTTTGGGTGGGGGTTTGGAAATCAGCCCCAGCATTTT. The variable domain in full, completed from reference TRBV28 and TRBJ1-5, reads DVKVTQSSRYLVKRTGEKVFLECVQDMDHENMFWYRQDPGLGLRLIYFSYDVKMKEKGDIPEGYSVSREKKERFSLILESASTNQTSMYLCASSFGWGFGNQPQHFGDGTRLSIL.